One T cell receptor beta chain is described in this entry. Repertoires were generated with immunoSEQ multiplex PCR, while TCRdb's copy carries only in-frame clones and drops some. Of more than 100,000 clones listed, 91% are singletons. This record belongs to a study of control samples from healthy donors and cancer patients. Germline V lookup: CDR1 MNHNS, CDR2 SASEGT. Trimming removed 1 base from V and 4 bases from J, with 5 bases in between. This CDR3 contains 13 residues. Specimen: blood. The sequence was obtained from a man between 18 and 35 years old in good health. This chain uses TRBV6-1 with TRBJ2-1, with D hard to call. The CDR3 protein is CASSEGPYNEQFF. The CDR3 DNA is TGTGCCAGCAGTGAAGGGCCTTACAATGAGCAGTTCTTC.